This TCR beta chain stems from a study of identical twins (dated by TCRdb to the mid-2010s). In terms of the full investigation: TCR alpha and beta repertoires from monozygotic twins, unrelated adults of various ages and cord blood were deep-sequenced to test whether fetal clonotypes persist. To rule out contamination, the twin experiments were replicated at different times with different library preparation protocols.

In the germline V gene, CDR1 corresponds to MDHEN and CDR2 to SYDVKM. Measured from the cysteine to the phenylalanine, the CDR3 is 15 residues long. Only the CDR3 DNA stays, 45 bases, in frame from base 1. Trimming takes 3 bases from V and 1 base from J, and the germline ends sit 10 bases apart. Only healthy Caucasian donors were included. The twin cohort comprised three pairs of female monozygotic twins, all aged about 18 to 30 years. Positive isolation kits from Invitrogen were used to isolate the CD4+ and CD8+ T cell populations. Libraries were prepared through 5' RACE. Sequencing instrument: Illumina HiSeq 2000. Template switching introduced a universal primer binding site; the final cDNA contained a unique molecular identifier, enabling accurate counting of TCR cDNA molecules. First-strand cDNA for TCR alpha and beta chains was synthesized from specific primers in the conserved constant-segment region. Each cDNA library was double barcoded, with a SMART-Mk sample barcode plus Illumina barcodes, to control for contamination. Two successive PCR steps introduced TruSeq adapter sequences along with Illumina sample barcodes. Sequencing of the TCR alpha and beta cDNA libraries was done on the Illumina HiSeq platform using custom primers. Per the source publication's procedure: MiGEC processed the raw reads to extract unique molecular identifiers, while MiXCR was used to determine the CDR3 positions. For each individual, recombination models were inferred using an EM algorithm with the repgenHMM and IGoR tools. The tcR package in R was used for shared clonotype analysis, with sharing normalized by the product of cloneset sizes. To study raw recombination without the effects of thymic and clonal selection, out-of-frame nonproductive sequences were analyzed. Using fastp at Q25 and MiXCR, TCRdb reprocessed the public reads and kept productive beta chains. CDR3 protein sequences are deduplicated, and each keeps its most common genes and DNA. The V and J calls follow TCRdb's processing rather than the paper's. The sample data list 300,000 to 400,000 distinct CDR3 sequences, and roughly an eighth of these were observed just once. Roughly 7% of the sample lies in the top ten.

As concerns this clonotype: The antigen it recognizes is unknown. The record has no base qualities; no much larger clone is one base away.

What the work shows at the level of the full study, not this receptor alone: In monozygotic twins, out-of-frame TCR alpha sharing was systematically underestimated by recombination models, although the models agreed with sharing between unrelated individuals. Because the same donors could not be followed over many years, the conclusions depended on cross-sectional statistical analysis. Fewer insertions were carried by abundant cord blood beta clonotypes, a similar but weaker trend appeared in young adult naive repertoires, and no such trend appeared in memory repertoires. Compared with coincidental sharing between unrelated individuals, an excess of low generation-probability sequences was observed among out-of-frame TCR alpha sequences shared between twins. In beta out-of-frame sequences, excess twin sharing was weaker, because having fewer shared sequences lowered the signal-to-noise ratio. Zero-insertion analyses could be partly confounded by invariant T cells such as MAIT and iNKT, though diverse VJ usage argued against such confounding for most clonotypes.

These data also featured in a second study, about yellow fever vaccine responses in identical twins. As that second paper reports: According to the authors, the vaccine-induced T cell response in identical twins seemed to be partly convergent and partly specific to each individual. In identical twins, the study followed T cell clones that responded to the vaccine with precision.

Recombination linked TRBV28 to TRBJ1-5; no D gene call is confident. The sequenced sample was CD8+ T cells sorted from blood. This receptor was identified in a woman aged 18-30 years in good health. The CDR3 protein: CASSFDMMSNQPQHF. The nucleotide sequence reads as follows: TGTGCCAGCAGTTTCGACATGATGAGCAATCAGCCCCAGCATTTT.